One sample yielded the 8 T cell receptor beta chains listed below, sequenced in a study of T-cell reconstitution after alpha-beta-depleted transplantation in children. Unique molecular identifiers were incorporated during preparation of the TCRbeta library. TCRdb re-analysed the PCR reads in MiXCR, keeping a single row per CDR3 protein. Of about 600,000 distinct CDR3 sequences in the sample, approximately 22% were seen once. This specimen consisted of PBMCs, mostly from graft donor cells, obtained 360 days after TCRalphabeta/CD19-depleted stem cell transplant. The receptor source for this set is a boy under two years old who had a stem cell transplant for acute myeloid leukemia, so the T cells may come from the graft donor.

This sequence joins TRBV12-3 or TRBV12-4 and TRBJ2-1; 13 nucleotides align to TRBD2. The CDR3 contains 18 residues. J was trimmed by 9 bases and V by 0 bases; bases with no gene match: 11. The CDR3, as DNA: TGTGCCAGCAGTTTAGCGTTGAGACTAGCGGGGGGCGGGACTGAGCAGTTCTTC. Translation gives CASSLALRLAGGGTEQFF.

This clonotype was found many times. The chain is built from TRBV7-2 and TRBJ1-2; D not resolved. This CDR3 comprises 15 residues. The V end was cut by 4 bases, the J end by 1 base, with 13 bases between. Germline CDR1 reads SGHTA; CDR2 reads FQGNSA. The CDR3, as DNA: TGTGCCAGCAGCTCTCGAAGGGAGCGTAACTATGGCTACACCTTC. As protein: CASSSRRERNYGYTF.

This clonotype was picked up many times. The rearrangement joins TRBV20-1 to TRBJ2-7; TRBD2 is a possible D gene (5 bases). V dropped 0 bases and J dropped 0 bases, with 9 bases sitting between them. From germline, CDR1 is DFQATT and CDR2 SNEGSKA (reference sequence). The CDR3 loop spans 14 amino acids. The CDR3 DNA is TGCAGTGCTAGAGACACGGGGAGCTCCTACGAGCAGTACTTC. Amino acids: CSARDTGSSYEQYF.

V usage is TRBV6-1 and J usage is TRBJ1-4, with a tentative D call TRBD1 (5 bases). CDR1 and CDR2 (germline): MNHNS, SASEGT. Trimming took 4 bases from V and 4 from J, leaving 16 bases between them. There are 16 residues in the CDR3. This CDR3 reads CASSVNSAGGNEKLFF. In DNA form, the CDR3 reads TGTGCCAGCAGTGTCAATTCGGCTGGGGGTAATGAAAAACTGTTTTTT.

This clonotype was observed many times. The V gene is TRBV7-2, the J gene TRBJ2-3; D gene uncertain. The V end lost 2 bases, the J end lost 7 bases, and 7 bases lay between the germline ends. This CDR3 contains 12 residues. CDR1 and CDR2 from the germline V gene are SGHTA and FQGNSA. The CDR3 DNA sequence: TGTGCCAGCAGCTTAAGTATCAATACGCAGTATTTT. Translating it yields CASSLSINTQYF.

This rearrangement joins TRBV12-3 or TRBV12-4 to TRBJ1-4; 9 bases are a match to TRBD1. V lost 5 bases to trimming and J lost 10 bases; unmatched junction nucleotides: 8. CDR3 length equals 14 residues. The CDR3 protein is CASSPGTGLGKLFF. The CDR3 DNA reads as TGTGCCAGCAGTCCGGGGACAGGGCTCGGAAAACTGTTTTTT.

The CDR3 coding sequence is TGTGCCAGCAGCTTAGTAAGTGATGAGCAGTTCTTC. It translates to CASSLVSDEQFF. V usage is TRBV11-2 and J usage is TRBJ2-1; D is unclear. Trimming stripped 1 base from V and 8 bases from J, with 6 bases between. CDR3 size: 12 residues. Germline CDR1 reads SGHAT; CDR2 reads FQNNGV. Based on the CDR3 plus reference TRBV11-2 and TRBJ2-1, the full variable domain is EAGVAQSPRYKIIEKRQSVAFWCNPISGHATLYWYQQILGQGPKLLIQFQNNGVVDDSQLPKDRFSAERLKGVDSTLKIQPAKLEDSAVYLCASSLVSDEQFFGPGTRLTVL.

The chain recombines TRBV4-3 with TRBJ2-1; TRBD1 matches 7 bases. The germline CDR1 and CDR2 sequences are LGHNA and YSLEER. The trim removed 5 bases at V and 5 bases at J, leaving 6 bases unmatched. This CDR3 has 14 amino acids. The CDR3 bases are TGCGCCAGCAGCTTCACTACAGGGGACAATGAGCAGTTCTTC. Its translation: CASSFTTGDNEQFF.